The 24 T cell receptor beta chains in this list originate from one sample, sequenced in a study of T cells in Graves' hyperthyroidism and ophthalmopathy (dated by TCRdb to between 2018 and 2020). Receptors were amplified or captured by multiplex PCR. The data were produced on an Illumina HiSeq 2000. The TCR beta CDR3 regions were amplified from RNA transcripts. A first-round RT-PCR of the TCR CDR3 used the HTBI primer set with the Qiagen OneStep RT-PCR kit. TCRdb reworked the public reads: Q25 trimming with fastp, MiXCR clone assembly, productive beta chains retained. Duplicate CDR3 protein sequences are folded into a single record with the most common DNA and genes. The sample yields some 270,000 distinct CDR3 sequences; approximately 14% were counted once. Together, the top ten hold roughly 7.7% of the sample. The sample was blood. The receptors here all came from a woman between 40 and 50 years old with Graves' hyperthyroidism.

The V gene is TRBV7-9, the J gene TRBJ1-1; D not resolved. The V gene's germline CDR1 is SEHNR and CDR2 FQNEAQ (reference sequence). CDR3 length: 11 residues. The V gene lost 7 bases and the J gene lost 8 bases, with 11 bases spanning the gap. The CDR3 protein is CASTYTSEAFF. In nucleotides, the CDR3 is TGTGCCAGCACCTACACCTCCGAAGCTTTCTTT.

This clonotype was detected many times. This sequence joins TRBV28 and TRBJ2-3; D might be TRBD2 (7 bases). The V end was cut by 10 bases, the J end by 1 base, with 24 bases between. The germline gives CDR1 MDHEN, CDR2 SYDVKM. This CDR3 has 17 amino acids. CDR3 sequence: CATGGGRRLLRTDTQYF. CDR3 DNA sequence: TGTGCCACCGGGGGCGGGAGACGTCTCCTACGCACAGATACGCAGTATTTT.

The CDR3 DNA reads TGTGCCAGCAGTGAGACTCGTCGCACAGATACGCAGTATTTT. Protein sequence: CASSETRRTDTQYF. V gene TRBV6-1 combines with J gene TRBJ2-3; D not resolved. Looked up from germline, CDR1 is MNHNS and CDR2 is SASEGT. The length of the CDR3 is 14 residues. The ends were cut back, 3 bases at V and 1 base at J, with 8 bases in the middle.

The sample holds many counts of this clonotype. V usage is TRBV2 and J usage is TRBJ1-5; TRBD1 agrees at 8 bases. The CDR3 is 15 amino acids. The germline V gene has CDR1 SNHLY and CDR2 FYNNEI. The junction had 11 bases not matched to a gene; V was cut back by 6 bases and J by 7 bases. The CDR3 region has the DNA TGTGCCAGCAGCGTGGACAGGGCCGGGGGGCAGCCCCAGCATTTT. Its protein is CASSVDRAGGQPQHF.

This clonotype has a handful of counts. V and J are TRBV27 and TRBJ2-7; D is possibly TRBD1 (5 bases). CDR1 and CDR2 (germline): MNHEY, SMNVEV (reference sequence). The ends were cut back, 9 bases at V and 4 bases at J, with 13 bases in the middle. The CDR3 is made up of 12 amino acids. CDR3: CASWTYVYEQYF. In DNA, the CDR3 is TGTGCCAGTTGGACATACGTTTACGAGCAGTACTTC.

This clonotype was counted ten times or more. J is TRBJ2-7 and V is TRBV7-9; perhaps D is TRBD1 or TRBD2 (6 bases each). The ends were cut back, 6 bases at V and 2 bases at J, with 14 bases in the middle. Germline V gives CDR1 SEHNR, CDR2 FQNEAQ (reference sequence). The CDR3 has 14 residues. The CDR3 loop reads CASSSTGAAYEQYF. In nucleotides, the CDR3 is TGTGCCAGCAGTTCGACGGGGGCCGCCTACGAGCAGTACTTC.

This clonotype was counted a single time. The CDR3 DNA reads TGTGCCAGCAGTCCAGGGGGAGAAGGCAGCGCTGAGCAGTTCTTC. The encoded protein is CASSPGGEGSAEQFF. The V and J genes are TRBV28 and TRBJ2-1, with 7 bases identical to TRBD1. Germline V gene sequence: CDR1 MDHEN, CDR2 SYDVKM. The CDR3 totals 15 residues. The J segment lost 9 bases and the V segment lost 5 bases, leaving 13 bases of the junction unmatched. Full variable domain (outside the CDR3, taken from reference TRBV28 and TRBJ2-1): DVKVTQSSRYLVKRTGEKVFLECVQDMDHENMFWYRQDPGLGLRLIYFSYDVKMKEKGDIPEGYSVSREKKERFSLILESASTNQTSMYLCASSPGGEGSAEQFFGPGTRLTVL.

The sample holds many counts of this clonotype. The chain combines TRBV2 with TRBJ1-5; D possibly corresponds to TRBD1 (5 bases). Germline assignment: CDR1 SNHLY and CDR2 FYNNEI. This CDR3 comprises 16 residues. V lost 6 bases and J 2 bases, leaving 17 bases between the germline ends. The CDR3 loop is CASSGPAQGGNQPQHF. The DNA for the CDR3 is TGTGCCAGCAGCGGACCCGCCCAGGGAGGCAATCAGCCCCAGCATTTT.

CDR3 in DNA: TGTGCCAGTGTAGGCAATAACTATGGCTACACCTTC. It specifies CASVGNNYGYTF. V gene TRBV19 combines with J gene TRBJ1-2; D is unclear. The CDR3 sequence is 12 residues long. The germline V gene has CDR1 LNHDA and CDR2 SQIVND (reference sequence). V was clipped by 8 bases and J by 1 base, with 8 bases between them.

This clonotype was seen many times. The gene calls are TRBV11-1 and TRBJ2-5; possible D gene TRBD2, 6 bases. Germline CDR1 SGHAT, CDR2 FQDESV (reference sequence). The CDR3 is made up of 16 amino acids. V lost 3 bases to trimming and J lost 2 bases, with 16 bases between them. The CDR3 loop reads CASSFSKRGWQETQYF. The CDR3 DNA sequence: TGTGCCAGCAGCTTTTCGAAACGGGGGTGGCAAGAGACCCAGTACTTC. The whole variable domain, remainder taken from reference TRBV11-1 and TRBJ2-5, is EAEVAQSPRYKITEKSQAVAFWCDPISGHATLYWYRQILGQGPELLVQFQDESVVDDSQLPKDRFSAERLKGVDSTLKIQPAELGDSAMYLCASSFSKRGWQETQYFGPGTRLLVL.

This clonotype was counted at least ten times. The V and J genes are TRBV24-1 and TRBJ2-3; D assignment may be TRBD1 or TRBD2 (5 bases each). Germline V gene sequence: CDR1 KGHDR, CDR2 SFDVKD. V lost 5 bases, J lost 1 base, and 12 bases lay in between. The CDR3 runs to 15 residues. The DNA for the CDR3 is TGTGCCACCAGTGGCCGGGACCGCGGCACAGATACGCAGTATTTT. This sequence encodes CATSGRDRGTDTQYF.

This clonotype was observed many times. V and J are TRBV11-2 and TRBJ2-1; D gene ambiguous. CDR3 length: 16 residues. Germline CDR1 and CDR2: SGHAT and FQNNGV. V was pared by 3 bases and J by 5 bases, with 17 bases between. Here the CDR3 DNA reads TGTGCCAGCAGCTTTGGTCCATCGCGAGGCCACAATGAGCAGTTCTTC. Translating gives CASSFGPSRGHNEQFF.

The chain employs TRBV6-1 and TRBJ2-7; TRBD1 matches at 7 bases. Looked up from germline, CDR1 is MNHNS and CDR2 is SASEGT. J was trimmed by 3 bases and V by 3 bases; bases with no gene match: 5. This CDR3 region has 14 residues. This chain's CDR3 is CASSEIGTDYEQYF. The CDR3 DNA is TGTGCCAGCAGTGAGATCGGGACAGACTACGAGCAGTACTTC.

In this sample, this clonotype turned up many times. V usage is TRBV7-2 and J usage is TRBJ2-1; D possibly corresponds to TRBD2 (5 bases). This CDR3 spans 15 amino acids. The ends were cut back, 3 bases at V and 2 bases at J, with 11 bases in the middle. Germline CDR1 is SGHTA and CDR2 is FQGNSA. For the CDR3, the DNA is TGTGCCAGCAGCTTCGCGGGCGGTGCCTACAATGAGCAGTTCTTC. Protein: CASSFAGGAYNEQFF.

This clonotype was seen ten or more times. The rearrangement links TRBV20-1 to TRBJ1-4; TRBD1 agrees at 8 bases. In germline, CDR1 is DFQATT, CDR2 SNEGSKA (reference sequence). This CDR3 is 15 amino acids long. J gave up 3 bases and V 3 bases, and 6 bases lay outside the gene matches. CDR3 nucleotide sequence: TGCAGTGCTAGGGTCGACAGGGGTGCTAATGAAAAACTGTTTTTT. Its protein product is CSARVDRGANEKLFF.

This clonotype has just a few counts. V usage is TRBV19 and J usage is TRBJ1-4; D gene uncertain. V was shortened by 3 bases and J by 0 bases, with 11 bases between the two germline ends. The germline CDR1 and CDR2 sequences are LNHDA and SQIVND (reference sequence). This CDR3 is 16 amino acids long. The CDR3 here is CASSISPEATNEKLFF. In DNA form, the CDR3 reads TGTGCCAGTAGTATTTCCCCGGAAGCAACTAATGAAAAACTGTTTTTT. Looking up the rest from reference TRBV19 and TRBJ1-4 gives the full variable domain: DGGITQSPKYLFRKEGQNVTLSCEQNLNHDAMYWYRQDPGQGLRLIYYSQIVNDFQKGDIAEGYSVSREKKESFPLTVTSAQKNPTAFYLCASSISPEATNEKLFFGSGTQLSVL.

The V call is TRBV20-1, the J call TRBJ1-1, with 8 bases that match TRBD1. After removal of 3 bases from V and 13 bases from J, the junction contained 7 bases not matched to a gene. The germline gives CDR1 DFQATT, CDR2 SNEGSKA (reference sequence). This CDR3 has 11 residues. The CDR3 loop is CSASDRGKGFF. Here the CDR3 DNA reads TGCAGTGCTAGTGACAGGGGTAAAGGTTTCTTT.

This clonotype was seen at least ten times. The V gene is TRBV11-3, the J gene TRBJ1-3; D might be TRBD1 (5 bases). From germline, CDR1 is SGHNT and CDR2 YENEEA. V gave up 5 bases and J gave up 1 base, with 15 bases separating them. The CDR3 length is 16 residues. For the CDR3, the DNA is TGTGCCAGCAGCCCTATGGGACGGCATTCTGGAAACACCATATATTTT. Amino acids: CASSPMGRHSGNTIYF.

This clonotype occurred many times. CDR3 DNA sequence: TGTGCCAGCAGCTTACGTCGTGTCACTGAAGCTTTCTTT. This sequence encodes CASSLRRVTEAFF. This chain links TRBV7-8 with TRBJ1-1; the D is unclear. The CDR3 runs 13 residues. With 2 bases removed from V and 4 bases from J, the gap between germline ends came to 8 bases. The germline V gene encodes CDR1 SGHVS and CDR2 FQNEAQ.

This clonotype was detected ten times or more. The chain links TRBV6-2 or TRBV6-3 to TRBJ2-1; 10 positions match TRBD2. This CDR3 region has 15 residues. Germline-derived CDR1 and CDR2 are MNHEY and SVGEGT. V lost 7 bases to trimming and J lost 5 bases; unmatched junction nucleotides: 8. The CDR3 region has the DNA TGTGCCAGCATAACCGGGACTAGCGCCAACAATGAGCAGTTCTTC. Translation: CASITGTSANNEQFF.

Remarks on this clonotype: A read error may be the cause here, since a much bigger clone is one base away. The genes are TRBV20-1 and TRBJ2-5; D may be TRBD1 (7 bases). Looked up from germline, CDR1 is DFQATT and CDR2 is SNEGSKA (reference sequence). This CDR3 is 18 amino acids long. Trimming left V 6 bases short and J 2 bases short, with 28 bases between. This CDR3 reads CSAKNPVRERGLQETQYF. The CDR3, as DNA: TGCAGTGCCAAGAATCCGGTCCGGGAGAGGGGGCTACAAGAGACCCAGTACTTC.

There are many counts of this clonotype. The genes are TRBV18 and TRBJ2-7, with D tentatively TRBD2 (5 bases). Germline V lookup: CDR1 KGHSH, CDR2 LQKENI. The CDR3 spans 13 residues. Between the trimmed V and J ends, which lost 5 bases and 4 bases, there was a span of 12 bases. CDR3 nucleotides: TGTGCCAGCTCATCACTAGTTGCATACGAGCAGTACTTC. As protein: CASSSLVAYEQYF.

The V call is TRBV11-3, the J call TRBJ2-2; D possibly corresponds to TRBD2 (5 bases). V gave up 4 bases and J gave up 2 bases, with 11 bases separating them. The CDR3 extends over 15 amino acids. Germline lookup yields CDR1 SGHNT and CDR2 YENEEA. CDR3 DNA: TGTGCCAGCAGCTCTAGGACTCTAAACACCGGGGAGCTGTTTTTT. Residues: CASSSRTLNTGELFF.

Here the CDR3 reads CASSWGTTRVDTQYF. For the CDR3, the DNA is TGTGCCAGCAGTTGGGGGACTACCCGGGTAGATACGCAGTATTTT. The chain combines TRBV28 with TRBJ2-3, with 7 bases lining up with TRBD2. The V gene's germline CDR1 is MDHEN and CDR2 SYDVKM. This CDR3 region has 15 residues. After removal of 4 bases from V and 5 bases from J, the junction contained 9 bases not matched to a gene.